The 26 T cell receptor beta chains given below trace back to one sample, sequenced in a study of technical replicates of blood from a handful of donors. The repertoire was sequenced with immunoSEQ multiplex PCR; TCRdb's copy has only in-frame clones and lacks some. The repertoire holds 75,000 to 100,000 clones, approximately 95% seen once, with 0.25% to 0.35% in the top ten. Source material: T cells isolated from PBMCs. Receptor source: a human donor in good health.

In DNA form, the CDR3 reads TGTGCCAGCTCAACTTCCGGAGGGTTTGGTGAAAAACTGTTTTTT. As protein: CASSTSGGFGEKLFF. This chain uses TRBV18 with TRBJ1-4; D gene ambiguous. Looked up from germline, CDR1 is KGHSH and CDR2 is LQKENI. This CDR3 is built from 15 residues. Trimming pared 5 bases from V and 7 bases from J, leaving 17 bases between.

The gene calls are TRBV28 and TRBJ1-5, with TRBD1 identical over 7 bases. The germline V gene has CDR1 MDHEN and CDR2 SYDVKM. The CDR3 is 15 amino acids. J gave up 3 bases and V 5 bases, and 7 bases lay outside the gene matches. The CDR3 reads CASSQGVFVNQPQHF. The CDR3, as DNA: TGTGCCAGCAGTCAGGGGGTATTCGTCAATCAGCCCCAGCATTTT. The full variable domain, with the rest looked up from reference TRBV28 and TRBJ1-5, is DVKVTQSSRYLVKRTGEKVFLECVQDMDHENMFWYRQDPGLGLRLIYFSYDVKMKEKGDIPEGYSVSREKKERFSLILESASTNQTSMYLCASSQGVFVNQPQHFGDGTRLSIL.

The chain couples TRBV11-2 to TRBJ1-3; D unresolved. The V end lost 6 bases, the J end lost 0 bases, and 9 bases lay between the germline ends. The CDR3 is 14 residues long. Germline CDR1 SGHAT, CDR2 FQNNGV. For the CDR3, the DNA is TGTGCCAGCAGTCGGGTCGTCTCTGGAAACACCATATATTTT. As protein: CASSRVVSGNTIYF.

This clone came up once. This chain links TRBV18 with TRBJ1-1, with 7 bases lining up with TRBD1. V shed 5 bases and J 5 bases; nucleotides not matched to a gene: 5. The CDR3 consists of 13 residues. Germline CDR1 and CDR2: KGHSH and LQKENI. CDR3 amino acids: CASSRTGETEAFF. In DNA, the CDR3 is TGTGCCAGCTCAAGAACAGGGGAGACTGAAGCTTTCTTT.

V gene TRBV10-1 combines with J gene TRBJ2-5; 7 nucleotides match TRBD2. V shed 2 bases, J shed 1 base, and the junction held 4 bases outside the gene matches. The CDR3 consists of 15 residues. Germline V gene data show CDR1 as WNHNN and CDR2 as SYGVQD (reference sequence). The CDR3 sequence is CASSEGGSGQETQYF. CDR3 sequence (DNA): TGCGCCAGCAGTGAGGGCGGGAGCGGCCAAGAGACCCAGTACTTC.

V and J are TRBV19 and TRBJ1-5; D remains unclear. V was pared by 7 bases and J by 0 bases, with 13 bases between. Looked up from germline, CDR1 is LNHDA and CDR2 is SQIVND (reference sequence). The length of the CDR3 is 15 residues. The CDR3 region is CASTSAGSSNQPQHF. In DNA, the CDR3 is TGTGCCAGTACCTCGGCCGGGAGTAGCAATCAGCCCCAGCATTTT.

J is TRBJ1-1 and V is TRBV10-2; D is undetermined. Germline V CDR1 and CDR2: WSHSY, SAAADI. Between the trimmed V and J ends, which lost 2 bases and 0 bases, there was a span of 7 bases. The length of the CDR3 is 14 residues. This CDR3 reads CASSERGMNTEAFF. CDR3 bases: TGCGCCAGCAGTGAGCGGGGAATGAACACTGAAGCTTTCTTT.

This rearrangement joins TRBV6-1 to TRBJ1-1, with D perhaps TRBD1 (6 bases). The CDR3 is 14 residues long. Trimming took 1 base from V and 3 from J, leaving 9 bases between them. From germline, CDR1 is MNHNS and CDR2 SASEGT. CDR3 protein: CASSEVTGYTEAFF. As DNA, the CDR3 is TGTGCCAGCAGTGAAGTTACAGGGTACACTGAAGCTTTCTTT.

The CDR3 DNA reads as TGTGCCAGCGGATCGAGGTCTGAAGCTTTCTTT. It encodes CASGSRSEAFF. V usage is TRBV28 and J usage is TRBJ1-1, with D unclear. Germline lookup yields CDR1 MDHEN and CDR2 SYDVKM. V was cut by 8 bases and J by 6 bases, with 10 bases left in between. The CDR3 is made up of 11 amino acids.

This clone has only a few counts. The chain employs TRBV6-4 and TRBJ2-3, with D perhaps matching TRBD1 (5 bases). This CDR3 contains 15 residues. The V gene lost 2 bases and the J gene lost 2 bases, with 11 bases spanning the gap. Per the germline V gene, CDR1 is MRHNA and CDR2 is SNTAGT. In DNA, the CDR3 is TGTGCCAGCAGTGACGGGGCAGGATCCACAGATACGCAGTATTTT. It is translated as CASSDGAGSTDTQYF.

The chain has TRBV5-4 and TRBJ2-7; 8 positions agree with TRBD2. The CDR3 consists of 14 residues. With V trimmed by 3 bases and J by 2 bases, 4 bases remained unmatched. Looked up from germline, CDR1 is SGHNT and CDR2 is YYREEE (reference sequence). CDR3: CASSSGTSPYEQYF. Written as DNA, the CDR3 is TGTGCCAGCAGCTCCGGGACTAGTCCCTACGAGCAGTACTTC.

CDR3 loop: CASSPSWTAHLPFF. CDR3 nucleotide sequence: TGTGCCAGCAGTCCAAGTTGGACAGCCCATTTACCGTTTTTT. The chain carries TRBV11-3 and TRBJ1-4; D is perhaps TRBD1 (6 bases). In germline, CDR1 is SGHNT, CDR2 YENEEA. V lost 6 bases to trimming and J lost 16 bases, with 24 bases between them. The CDR3 contains 14 residues.

This chain links TRBV28 with TRBJ2-1; 7 bases align to TRBD1. The CDR3 sequence is 16 residues long. From germline, CDR1 is MDHEN and CDR2 SYDVKM. Trimming removed 4 bases from V and 0 bases from J; junction bases left unmatched: 6. CDR3 sequence (DNA): TGTGCCAGCAGTTCCCCACCAGGGGGCTCCTACAATGAGCAGTTCTTC. As protein: CASSSPPGGSYNEQFF.

This clone has only one observation. V gene TRBV2 combines with J gene TRBJ2-1; possibly TRBD2 for D (6 bases). With 1 base removed from V and 8 bases from J, the gap between germline ends came to 12 bases. From germline, CDR1 is SNHLY and CDR2 FYNNEI. The length of the CDR3 is 14 residues. The CDR3 bases are TGTGCCAGCAGTGAAGAACGACTAGACGATGAGCAGTTCTTC. It translates to CASSEERLDDEQFF.

The chain has TRBV9 and TRBJ1-5; 7 positions agree with TRBD1. J gave up 3 bases and V 0 bases, and 3 bases lay outside the gene matches. The CDR3 runs to 15 residues. Germline CDR1 is SGDLS and CDR2 is YYNGEE. The CDR3 DNA is TGTGCCAGCAGCGTAGGAGGGGGCCTCAATCAGCCCCAGCATTTT. It codes for CASSVGGGLNQPQHF. Full variable domain (outside the CDR3, taken from reference TRBV9 and TRBJ1-5): DSGVTQTPKHLITATGQRVTLRCSPRSGDLSVYWYQQSLDQGLQFLIQYYNGEERAKGNILERFSAQQFPDLHSELNLSSLELGDSALYFCASSVGGGLNQPQHFGDGTRLSIL.

This clone occurred a few times. This rearrangement joins TRBV5-1 to TRBJ1-1, with D perhaps TRBD1 (6 bases). V lost 6 bases and J 2 bases, leaving 26 bases between the germline ends. CDR3 size: 18 residues. The germline V gene has CDR1 SGHRS and CDR2 YFSETQ. The CDR3 reads CASTRGGQSFLANTEAFF. CDR3 DNA sequence: TGCGCCAGCACTCGAGGGGGACAAAGTTTTCTTGCAAACACTGAAGCTTTCTTT.

This sequence joins TRBV10-3 and TRBJ2-2; 9 nucleotides match TRBD2. The germline V gene has CDR1 ENHRY and CDR2 SYGVKD. The ends lost 8 bases at V and 7 bases at J; junction bases unmatched: 11. The CDR3 extends over 15 amino acids. The DNA of the CDR3 is TGTGCCATCTCGGAAGAGCGGGAGGTCGACGGGGAGCTGTTTTTT. This translates into CAISEEREVDGELFF.

This chain uses TRBV9 with TRBJ2-5; tentatively, D is TRBD2 (6 bases). CDR3 length: 16 residues. CDR1 is SGDLS, CDR2 YYNGEE, per germline. The V gene lost 2 bases and the J gene lost 5 bases, with 19 bases spanning the gap. Written as DNA, the CDR3 is TGTGCCAGCAGCGTCCTCCGGGAGCACAGAGTTGAGACCCAGTACTTC. Translating gives CASSVLREHRVETQYF.

V gene TRBV7-6 combines with J gene TRBJ2-1; TRBD2 matches 7 bases. Germline CDR1 and CDR2: SGHVS and FNYEAQ. This CDR3 contains 15 residues. J lost 4 bases, V lost 1 base, and 4 bases had no gene match. The CDR3: CASSLVGGRYNEQFF. The CDR3 DNA reads as TGTGCCAGCAGCTTAGTGGGAGGGCGGTACAATGAGCAGTTCTTC. Filled out from reference TRBV7-6 and TRBJ2-1, the complete variable domain reads GAGVSQSPRYKVTKRGQDVALRCDPISGHVSLYWYRQALGQGPEFLTYFNYEAQQDKSGLPNDRFSAERPEGSISTLTIQRTEQRDSAMYRCASSLVGGRYNEQFFGPGTRLTVL.

V is TRBV4-2 and J is TRBJ2-3; 14 bases map to TRBD2. The germline V gene encodes CDR1 LGHNA and CDR2 YNFKEQ. Trimming took 1 base from V and 5 from J; bases not matched to a gene: 8. The CDR3 covers 18 residues. The CDR3 nucleotides read TGTGCCAGCAGCCAAGCTCCGGGACTAGCGGGAGTCTTAGATACGCAGTATTTT. It translates to CASSQAPGLAGVLDTQYF.

V is TRBV28 and J is TRBJ1-2; 9 bases agree with TRBD1. V shed 3 bases, J shed 5 bases, and the junction held 7 bases outside the gene matches. Germline assignment: CDR1 MDHEN and CDR2 SYDVKM. The CDR3 covers 15 residues. The CDR3 loop reads CASSFGQGIAYGYTF. CDR3 nucleotides: TGTGCCAGCAGTTTTGGACAGGGGATTGCATATGGCTACACCTTC.

V and J are TRBV11-1 and TRBJ2-6; a weak D match, TRBD2 (5 bases). Germline assignment: CDR1 SGHAT and CDR2 FQDESV (reference sequence). V lost 3 bases to trimming and J lost 0 bases, with 6 bases between them. This CDR3 is 15 amino acids long. The CDR3 reads CASSFGSSGANVLTF. In nucleotides, the CDR3 is TGTGCCAGCAGCTTTGGGAGCTCTGGGGCCAACGTCCTGACTTTC.

CDR3 DNA: TGCGCCAGCAGCCAGGTAGCGGGCAACTCCTACGAGCAGTACTTC. It codes for CASSQVAGNSYEQYF. This chain connects TRBV4-1 to TRBJ2-7, with TRBD2 identical over 7 bases. J lost 0 bases, V lost 3 bases, and 5 bases had no gene match. The CDR3 has 15 residues. Germline CDR1 is MGHRA and CDR2 is YSYEKL.

The chain links TRBV9 to TRBJ2-3; a weak D match, TRBD1 (5 bases). The V end lost 0 bases, the J end lost 8 bases, and 7 bases lay between the germline ends. The germline V gene encodes CDR1 SGDLS and CDR2 YYNGEE. The CDR3 has 12 residues. The CDR3 coding sequence is TGTGCCAGCAGCGTAGAAGGGGTTACGCAGTATTTT. Encoded protein: CASSVEGVTQYF.

The chain recombines TRBV27 with TRBJ2-4, with D uncertain. V gave up 3 bases and J gave up 0 bases, with 9 bases separating them. The V gene's germline CDR1 is MNHEY and CDR2 SMNVEV (reference sequence). The CDR3 runs 15 residues. The CDR3 region is CASSLNTLAKNIQYF. CDR3 DNA sequence: TGTGCCAGCAGTTTGAACACGCTAGCCAAAAACATTCAGTACTTC.

J is TRBJ1-4 and V is TRBV7-2, with TRBD1 as a possible D gene (6 bases). The germline gives CDR1 SGHTA, CDR2 FQGNSA. Trimming left V 3 bases short and J 4 bases short, with 9 bases between. This CDR3 has 14 residues. CDR3 in DNA: TGTGCCAGCAGCTTTGGACAGAGTAATGAAAAACTGTTTTTT. This translates into CASSFGQSNEKLFF.